This T cell receptor (beta chain) was profiled in a study of T cell repertoires in cytomegalovirus infection. At the level of the study: From public TCR beta signatures came an indication of both CMV infection and matching HLA type.

TCRdb independently ran MiXCR on the reads; one entry per CDR3 protein. The table includes about 69,000 distinct CDR3 sequences, under 30% detected once. Regarding this clonotype: Its cognate antigen is unknown.

There are 16 residues in the CDR3. The V and J ends lost 4 bases and 0 bases respectively, with 14 bases between them. Per germline, CDR1 LGHNA and CDR2 YSLEER. This clonotype originated in a human donor in good health (CMV status not recorded). Some clones in this sample may be carry-over from other donors' samples. This chain uses TRBV4-3 with TRBJ2-3, with D hard to call. Material: CD8+ T cells from cultured PBMCs, obtained from culture after CMV antigen stimulation. The CDR3 spells CASSPRRPGSTDTQYF. In DNA form, the CDR3 reads TGCGCCAGCAGCCCCCGAAGGCCTGGAAGCACAGATACGCAGTATTTT.